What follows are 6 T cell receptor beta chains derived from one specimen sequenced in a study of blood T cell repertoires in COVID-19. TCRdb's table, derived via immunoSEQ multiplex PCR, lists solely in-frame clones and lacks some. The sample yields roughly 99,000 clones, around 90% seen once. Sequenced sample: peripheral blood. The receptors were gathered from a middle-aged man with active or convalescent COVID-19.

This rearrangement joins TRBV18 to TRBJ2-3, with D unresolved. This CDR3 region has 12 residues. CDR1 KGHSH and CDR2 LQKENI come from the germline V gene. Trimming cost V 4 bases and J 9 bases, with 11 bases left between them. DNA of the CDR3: TGTGCCAGCTCACGACGGCCGGAGACGCAGTATTTT. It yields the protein CASSRRPETQYF.

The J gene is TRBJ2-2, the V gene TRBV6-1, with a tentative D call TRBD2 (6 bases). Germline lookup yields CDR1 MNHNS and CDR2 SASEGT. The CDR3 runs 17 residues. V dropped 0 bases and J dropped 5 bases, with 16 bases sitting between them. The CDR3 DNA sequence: TGTGCCAGCAGTGAAGCGCGGGGTAGGGGTGGGACCGGGGAGCTGTTTTTT. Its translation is CASSEARGRGGTGELFF.

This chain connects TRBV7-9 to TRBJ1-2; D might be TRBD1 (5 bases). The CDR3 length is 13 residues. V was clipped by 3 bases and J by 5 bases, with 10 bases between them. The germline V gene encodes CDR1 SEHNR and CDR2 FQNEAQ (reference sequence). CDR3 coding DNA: TGTGCCAGCAGCTTCAGGGACTTTTATGGCTACACCTTC. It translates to CASSFRDFYGYTF.

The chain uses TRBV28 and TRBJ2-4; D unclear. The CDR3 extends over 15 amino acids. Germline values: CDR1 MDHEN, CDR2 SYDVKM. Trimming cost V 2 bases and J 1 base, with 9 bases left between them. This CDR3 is CASSLLLRAKNIQYF. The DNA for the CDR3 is TGTGCCAGCAGTTTACTGCTCAGGGCCAAAAACATTCAGTACTTC.

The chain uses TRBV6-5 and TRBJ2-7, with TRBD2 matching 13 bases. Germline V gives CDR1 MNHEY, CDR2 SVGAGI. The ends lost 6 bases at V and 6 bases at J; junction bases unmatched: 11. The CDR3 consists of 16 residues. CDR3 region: CASSYQLAGGPGEQYF. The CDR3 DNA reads TGTGCCAGCAGCTACCAACTAGCGGGAGGGCCAGGCGAGCAGTACTTC.

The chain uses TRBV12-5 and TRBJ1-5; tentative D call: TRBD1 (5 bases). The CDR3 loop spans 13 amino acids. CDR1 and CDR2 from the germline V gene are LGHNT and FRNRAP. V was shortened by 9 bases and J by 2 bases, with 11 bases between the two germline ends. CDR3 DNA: TGTGCTAGCTCAGGGTCAGGCAATCAGCCCCAGCATTTT. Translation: CASSGSGNQPQHF.